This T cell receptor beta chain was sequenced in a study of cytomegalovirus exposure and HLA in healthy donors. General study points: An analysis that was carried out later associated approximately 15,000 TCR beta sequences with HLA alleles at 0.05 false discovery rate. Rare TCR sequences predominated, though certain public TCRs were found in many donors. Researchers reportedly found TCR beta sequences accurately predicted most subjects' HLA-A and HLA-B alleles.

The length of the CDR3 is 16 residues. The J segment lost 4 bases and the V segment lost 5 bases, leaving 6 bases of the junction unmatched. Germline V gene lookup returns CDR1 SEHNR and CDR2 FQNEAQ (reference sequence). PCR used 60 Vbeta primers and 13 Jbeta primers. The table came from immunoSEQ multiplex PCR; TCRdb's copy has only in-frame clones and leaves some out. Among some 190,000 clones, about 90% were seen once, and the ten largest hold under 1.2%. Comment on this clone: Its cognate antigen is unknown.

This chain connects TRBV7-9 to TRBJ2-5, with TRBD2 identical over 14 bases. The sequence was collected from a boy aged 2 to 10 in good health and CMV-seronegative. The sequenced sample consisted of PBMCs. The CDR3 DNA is TGTGCCAGCAGCGTTCGACTAGCGGGGGGGGGAGAGACCCAGTACTTC. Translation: CASSVRLAGGGETQYF.